One sample yielded the 21 T cell receptor beta chains listed below, sequenced in a study of blood T cell repertoires in COVID-19. The repertoire was sequenced with immunoSEQ multiplex PCR; TCRdb's copy has only in-frame clones and lacks some. Among approximately 290,000 clones listed, about 85% were seen once. What was sequenced was peripheral blood. Receptors were obtained from a human donor with COVID-19, enrolled during active disease. The donor label of this sample is uncertain.

V gene TRBV19 combines with J gene TRBJ1-5, with TRBD1 identical over 9 bases. The V gene's germline CDR1 is LNHDA and CDR2 SQIVND (reference sequence). V was pared by 4 bases and J by 8 bases, with 6 bases of the junction left unmatched. CDR3 length: 14 amino acids. This chain's CDR3 is CASSKTGGWEPQHF. The CDR3 nucleotides read TGTGCCAGTAGTAAGACAGGGGGTTGGGAGCCCCAGCATTTT.

The rearrangement joins TRBV5-6 to TRBJ1-1; 8 bases map to TRBD1. Germline V gene sequence: CDR1 SGHDT, CDR2 YYEEEE. V gave up 5 bases and J gave up 13 bases; unmatched junction bases: 13. The CDR3 contains 13 residues. This chain's CDR3 is CASSQGAGPDGFF. The CDR3 DNA sequence: TGTGCCAGCAGTCAGGGGGCGGGGCCTGACGGTTTCTTT.

The chain joins TRBV7-2 to TRBJ2-3, with D possibly TRBD2 on 6 matching bases. The CDR3 runs 15 residues. Trimming shortened V by 5 bases and J by 6 bases, and 18 bases separated the two germline ends. Germline-derived CDR1 and CDR2 are SGHTA and FQGNSA. The CDR3 reads CASSAGTGDLDTQYF. CDR3 DNA sequence: TGTGCCAGCAGCGCCGGGACGGGGGACTTGGATACGCAGTATTTT.

This clone was observed a single time. V is TRBV6-5 and J is TRBJ1-4; weak D call: TRBD1 (5 bases). With 7 bases removed from V and 0 bases from J, the gap between germline ends came to 12 bases. The CDR3 is 15 amino acids. CDR1 and CDR2 from the germline V gene are MNHEY and SVGAGI. The chain's CDR3 is CASTRQIATNEKLFF. CDR3 coding DNA: TGTGCCAGCACTCGACAGATTGCAACTAATGAAAAACTGTTTTTT.

This chain connects TRBV28 to TRBJ2-1; TRBD2 aligns across 11 bases. Germline CDR1 is MDHEN and CDR2 is SYDVKM. CDR3 size: 16 residues. The V and J ends lost 3 bases and 7 bases, in that order; junction bases with no gene match: 8. The CDR3 protein is CASSFQLASGRNEQFF. DNA for the CDR3: TGTGCCAGCAGTTTTCAGTTGGCTAGCGGGAGGAATGAGCAGTTCTTC.

The rearrangement links TRBV30 to TRBJ1-2, with a weak D call TRBD1 (5 bases). Germline V gives CDR1 GTSNPN, CDR2 SVGIG (reference sequence). This CDR3 contains 11 residues. V lost 3 bases to trimming and J lost 8 bases, with 10 bases between them. CDR3 sequence (DNA): TGTGCCTGGAGGAACCAGGGCGGCTACACCTTC. This codes for CAWRNQGGYTF.

A remark on this clone: An end of the junction does not agree with germline; a read error may underlie this. The gene calls are TRBV7-7 and TRBJ2-5, with TRBD1 as a possible D gene (5 bases). Looked up from germline, CDR1 is SSHAT and CDR2 is FNYEAQ (reference sequence). This CDR3 contains 15 residues. CDR3 in DNA: TGTGCTAGCAGCGATGGGGCAGGCCCCCAAGAGACCCAGTACTTC. Translated, it gives CASSDGAGPQETQYF. The full variable domain, with the rest looked up from reference TRBV7-7 and TRBJ2-5, is GAGVSQSPRYKVTKRGQDVTLRCDPISSHATLYWYQQALGQGPEFLTYFNYEAQPDKSGLPSDRFSAERPEGSISTLTIQRTEQRDSAMYRCASSDGAGPQETQYFGPGTRLLVL.

V usage is TRBV5-1 and J usage is TRBJ1-6, with D uncertain. The germline V gene encodes CDR1 SGHRS and CDR2 YFSETQ. This CDR3 has 14 residues. V lost 4 bases and J 10 bases, leaving 15 bases between the germline ends. CDR3 nucleotide sequence: TGCGCCAGCAGCCTCGATCAATCCAGGTCACCCCTCCACTTT. Translating it yields CASSLDQSRSPLHF.

CDR3 DNA: TGTGCCAGCAGCCAAGGGGATAGCAATCAGCCCCAGCATTTT. Its protein product is CASSQGDSNQPQHF. The V and J genes are TRBV7-2 and TRBJ1-5; D perhaps matches TRBD1 (5 bases). V was pared by 5 bases and J by 0 bases, with 8 bases between. This CDR3 is built from 14 residues. CDR1 is SGHTA, CDR2 FQGNSA, per germline.

CDR3 coding DNA: TGTGCCAGCAGCTACGACAGGGGCAGAGACGAGCAGTACTTC. It encodes CASSYDRGRDEQYF. This chain uses TRBV7-2 with TRBJ2-7; 8 bases align to TRBD1. The V gene end was trimmed by 4 bases and the J gene end by 5 bases; junction bases not matched to a gene: 7. CDR1 is SGHTA and CDR2 is FQGNSA in the germline V gene. The CDR3 covers 14 residues.

The V gene is TRBV9, the J gene TRBJ2-7; 10 positions agree with TRBD2. This CDR3 is built from 18 residues. Unmatched junction bases numbered 14, after V lost 4 bases and J lost 1 base. CDR1 is SGDLS, CDR2 YYNGEE, per germline. The DNA for the CDR3 is TGTGCCAGCAGCCCAGAGGTTCTAGCGGGAGTTCTATCCTACGAGCAGTACTTC. Protein: CASSPEVLAGVLSYEQYF. Based on the CDR3 plus reference TRBV9 and TRBJ2-7, the full variable domain is DSGVTQTPKHLITATGQRVTLRCSPRSGDLSVYWYQQSLDQGLQFLIQYYNGEERAKGNILERFSAQQFPDLHSELNLSSLELGDSALYFCASSPEVLAGVLSYEQYFGPGTRLTVT.

The chain recombines TRBV6-2 or TRBV6-3 with TRBJ1-1; a weak D match, TRBD1 (5 bases). The CDR3 loop spans 14 amino acids. Per germline, CDR1 MNHEY and CDR2 SVGEGT. V lost 2 bases, J lost 1 base, and 8 bases lay in between. CDR3 loop: CASSYVGGNTEAFF. CDR3 sequence (DNA): TGTGCCAGCAGTTACGTCGGGGGGAACACTGAAGCTTTCTTT.

The genes are TRBV28 and TRBJ1-1; TRBD1 is a possible D gene (6 bases). The V gene lost 10 bases and the J gene lost 5 bases, with 23 bases spanning the gap. The CDR3 loop spans 15 amino acids. The germline V gene encodes CDR1 MDHEN and CDR2 SYDVKM. CDR3 region: CATEYDGTGRTEAFF. CDR3 sequence (DNA): TGTGCCACCGAATATGACGGTACAGGGCGGACTGAAGCTTTCTTT.

The V call is TRBV5-1, the J call TRBJ1-6, with D perhaps matching TRBD1 (5 bases). Trimming left V 0 bases short and J 10 bases short, with 11 bases between. The CDR3 runs 14 residues. Germline assignment: CDR1 SGHRS and CDR2 YFSETQ. The DNA of the CDR3 is TGCGCCAGCAGCTTGGCAGGGCAGGGATCACCCCTCCACTTT. As protein: CASSLAGQGSPLHF.

The gene calls are TRBV2 and TRBJ2-2; D gene ambiguous. Trimming took off 5 bases at V and 2 bases at J, with 21 bases between the two ends. This CDR3 region has 18 residues. Germline-derived CDR1 and CDR2 are SNHLY and FYNNEI. Here the CDR3 DNA reads TGTGCCAGCAGTCTCCGTCCCCCTCTTGGAGCTAACACCGGGGAGCTGTTTTTT. It specifies CASSLRPPLGANTGELFF.

J is TRBJ2-7 and V is TRBV7-2; D is uncertain. This CDR3 region has 16 residues. The V and J ends lost 2 bases and 6 bases respectively, with 20 bases between them. Per germline, CDR1 SGHTA and CDR2 FQGNSA. CDR3 DNA sequence: TGTGCCAGCAGCTTACGTCGGATAGCCCTTGATGGCGAGCAGTACTTC. Its protein product is CASSLRRIALDGEQYF.

This chain joins TRBV9 and TRBJ2-3; the D is unclear. Germline CDR1 SGDLS, CDR2 YYNGEE. V was trimmed by 2 bases and J by 0 bases, leaving 4 bases between them. This CDR3 is built from 13 residues. In DNA, the CDR3 is TGTGCCAGCAGCGTGGCTAGCACAGATACGCAGTATTTT. It translates to CASSVASTDTQYF.

This sequence joins TRBV12-3 or TRBV12-4 and TRBJ2-7, with a weak D call TRBD2 (6 bases). This CDR3 contains 12 residues. Trimming removed 5 bases from V and 6 bases from J, with 11 bases in between. The CDR3 protein is CASSRDSTEQYF. The CDR3 region has the DNA TGTGCCAGCAGTCGGGACTCCACCGAGCAGTACTTC.

This clone has a handful of counts. The chain carries TRBV7-3 and TRBJ1-2, with 10 bases fitting TRBD1. Germline V gene data show CDR1 as SGHTA and CDR2 as FQGTGA. This CDR3 spans 19 amino acids. The V segment lost 5 bases and the J segment 6 bases; nucleotides outside the gene matches: 21. CDR3 bases: TGTGCCAGCAGCCCAACCTACCGACCAGTCGGGACAGGGGAGCATGGCTACACCTTC. Encoded protein: CASSPTYRPVGTGEHGYTF.

This chain connects TRBV6-5 to TRBJ1-1; possibly TRBD1 for D (5 bases). This CDR3 has 15 residues. CDR1 MNHEY and CDR2 SVGAGI come from the germline V gene. V was pared by 6 bases and J by 6 bases, with 20 bases between. CDR3 bases: TGTGCCAGCAGGGATATTCAGGGTAGCCGGGCTGAAGCTTTCTTT. Translated, it gives CASRDIQGSRAEAFF.

This chain uses TRBV11-2 with TRBJ1-5; 12 bases line up with TRBD1. The CDR3 contains 15 residues. In germline, CDR1 is SGHAT, CDR2 FQNNGV. The V gene end was trimmed by 4 bases and the J gene end by 6 bases; junction bases not matched to a gene: 4. CDR3 region: CASSWGQGAGQPQHF. The DNA for the CDR3 is TGTGCCAGCAGCTGGGGACAGGGGGCGGGTCAGCCCCAGCATTTT.